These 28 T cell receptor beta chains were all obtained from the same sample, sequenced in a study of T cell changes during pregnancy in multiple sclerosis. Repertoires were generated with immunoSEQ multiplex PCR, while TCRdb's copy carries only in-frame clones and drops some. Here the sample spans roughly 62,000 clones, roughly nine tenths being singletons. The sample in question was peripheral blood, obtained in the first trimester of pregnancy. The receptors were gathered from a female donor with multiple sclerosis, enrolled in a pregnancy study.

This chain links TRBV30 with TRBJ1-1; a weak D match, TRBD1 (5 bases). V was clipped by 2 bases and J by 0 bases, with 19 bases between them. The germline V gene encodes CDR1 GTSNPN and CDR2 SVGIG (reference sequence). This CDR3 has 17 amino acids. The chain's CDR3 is CAWSPGQFGGLNTEAFF. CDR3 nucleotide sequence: TGTGCCTGGAGTCCGGGGCAGTTCGGGGGGTTGAACACTGAAGCTTTCTTT.

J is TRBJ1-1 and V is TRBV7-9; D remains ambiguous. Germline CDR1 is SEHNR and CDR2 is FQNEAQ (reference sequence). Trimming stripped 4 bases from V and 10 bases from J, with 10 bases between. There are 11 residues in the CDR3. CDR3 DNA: TGTGCCAGCAGCTCCGGGGTTGGAGCTTTCTTT. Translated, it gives CASSSGVGAFF.

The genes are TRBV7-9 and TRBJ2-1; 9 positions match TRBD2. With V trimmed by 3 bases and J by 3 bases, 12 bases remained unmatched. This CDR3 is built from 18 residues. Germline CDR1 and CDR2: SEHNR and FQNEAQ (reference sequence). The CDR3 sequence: CASSFGLASREGYNEQFF. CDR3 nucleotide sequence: TGTGCCAGCAGCTTCGGACTAGCGTCGAGAGAAGGCTACAATGAGCAGTTCTTC. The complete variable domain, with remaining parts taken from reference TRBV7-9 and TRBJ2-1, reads DTGVSQNPRHKITKRGQNVTFRCDPISEHNRLYWYRQTLGQGPEFLTYFQNEAQLEKSRLLSDRFSAERPKGSFSTLEIQRTEQGDSAMYLCASSFGLASREGYNEQFFGPGTRLTVL.

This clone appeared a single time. The CDR3 nucleotides read TGTGCCATCAACAGGCGGGGGGAAGAGACCCAGTACTTC. This translates into CAINRRGEETQYF. This chain connects TRBV10-3 to TRBJ2-5, with 8 bases that match TRBD2. Germline-derived CDR1 and CDR2 are ENHRY and SYGVKD. The J segment lost 3 bases and the V segment lost 7 bases, leaving 4 bases of the junction unmatched. The CDR3 has 13 amino acids.

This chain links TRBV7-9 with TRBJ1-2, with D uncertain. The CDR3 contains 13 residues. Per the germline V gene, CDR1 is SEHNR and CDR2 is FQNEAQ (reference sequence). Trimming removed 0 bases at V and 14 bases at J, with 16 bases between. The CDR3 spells CASSLASPSALTF. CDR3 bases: TGTGCCAGCAGCTTAGCGAGTCCCTCGGCACTAACCTTC.

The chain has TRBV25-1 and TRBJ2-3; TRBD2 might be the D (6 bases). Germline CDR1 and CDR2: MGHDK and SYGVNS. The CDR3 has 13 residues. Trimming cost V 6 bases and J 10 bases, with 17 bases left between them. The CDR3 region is CASREGGGVPQYF. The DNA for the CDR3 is TGTGCCAGCAGAGAGGGCGGCGGGGTACCGCAGTATTTT.

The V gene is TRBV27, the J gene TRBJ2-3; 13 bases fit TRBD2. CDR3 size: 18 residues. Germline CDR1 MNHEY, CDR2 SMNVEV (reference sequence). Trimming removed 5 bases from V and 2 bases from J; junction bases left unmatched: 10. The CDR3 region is CASSPLGGLAGNTDTQYF. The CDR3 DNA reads TGTGCCAGCAGTCCCTTGGGGGGACTAGCGGGAAACACAGATACGCAGTATTTT.

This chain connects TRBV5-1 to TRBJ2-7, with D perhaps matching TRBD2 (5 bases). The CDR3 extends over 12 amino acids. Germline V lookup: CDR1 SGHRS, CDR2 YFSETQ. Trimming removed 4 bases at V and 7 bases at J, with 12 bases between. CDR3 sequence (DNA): TGCGCCAGCAGCGCCAACCGGGAAGAGCAGTACTTC. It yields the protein CASSANREEQYF.

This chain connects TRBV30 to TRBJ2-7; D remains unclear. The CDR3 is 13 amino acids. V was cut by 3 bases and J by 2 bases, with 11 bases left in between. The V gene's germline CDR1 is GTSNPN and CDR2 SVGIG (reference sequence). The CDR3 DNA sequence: TGTGCCTGGAGGGCCGCGGCTACCTACGAGCAGTACTTC. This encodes CAWRAAATYEQYF.

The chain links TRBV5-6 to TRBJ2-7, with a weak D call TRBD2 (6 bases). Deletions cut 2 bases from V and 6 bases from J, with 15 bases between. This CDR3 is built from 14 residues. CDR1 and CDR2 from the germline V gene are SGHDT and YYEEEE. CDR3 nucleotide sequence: TGTGCCAGCAGCTTCGGAGGGCTGGGGGGCGAGCAGTACTTC. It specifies CASSFGGLGGEQYF.

The CDR3 spells CASSPAYEQYF. The CDR3 DNA is TGTGCCAGCAGCCCAGCCTACGAGCAGTACTTC. This sequence joins TRBV7-9 and TRBJ2-7; the D is unclear. V was shortened by 5 bases and J by 2 bases, with 4 bases between the two germline ends. This CDR3 is 11 amino acids long. Germline-derived CDR1 and CDR2 are SEHNR and FQNEAQ (reference sequence).

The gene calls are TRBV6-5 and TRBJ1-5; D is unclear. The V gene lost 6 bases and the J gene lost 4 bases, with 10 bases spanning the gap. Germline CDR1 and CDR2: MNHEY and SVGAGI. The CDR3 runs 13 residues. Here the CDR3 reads CASSRGLNQPQHF. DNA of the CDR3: TGTGCCAGCAGCCGGGGATTAAATCAGCCCCAGCATTTT.

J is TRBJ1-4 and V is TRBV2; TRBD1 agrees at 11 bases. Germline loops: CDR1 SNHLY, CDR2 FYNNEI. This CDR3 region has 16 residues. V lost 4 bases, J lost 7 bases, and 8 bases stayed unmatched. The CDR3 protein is CASSAGQGVPFEKLFF. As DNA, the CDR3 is TGTGCCAGCAGTGCGGGACAGGGGGTCCCCTTTGAAAAACTGTTTTTT.

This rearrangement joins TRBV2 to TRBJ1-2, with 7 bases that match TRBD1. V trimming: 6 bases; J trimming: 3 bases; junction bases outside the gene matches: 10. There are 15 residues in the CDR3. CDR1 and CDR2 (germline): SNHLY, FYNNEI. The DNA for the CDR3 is TGTGCCAGCAGGCGAACTACGACAGGGTACTATGGCTACACCTTC. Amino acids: CASRRTTTGYYGYTF.

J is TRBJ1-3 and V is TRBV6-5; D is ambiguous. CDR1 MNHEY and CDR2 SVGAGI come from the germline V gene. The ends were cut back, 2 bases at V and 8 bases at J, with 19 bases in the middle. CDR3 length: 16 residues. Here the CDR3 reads CASSYGPGVTGDTIYF. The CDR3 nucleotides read TGTGCCAGCAGTTACGGTCCAGGTGTCACGGGAGACACCATATATTTT.

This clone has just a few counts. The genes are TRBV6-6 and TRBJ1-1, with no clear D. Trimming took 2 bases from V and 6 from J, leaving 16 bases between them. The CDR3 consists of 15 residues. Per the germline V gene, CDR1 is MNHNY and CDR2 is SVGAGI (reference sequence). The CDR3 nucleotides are TGTGCCAGCAGTTACGCCGGATCCCTTGAGGCTGAAGCTTTCTTT. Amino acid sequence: CASSYAGSLEAEAFF.

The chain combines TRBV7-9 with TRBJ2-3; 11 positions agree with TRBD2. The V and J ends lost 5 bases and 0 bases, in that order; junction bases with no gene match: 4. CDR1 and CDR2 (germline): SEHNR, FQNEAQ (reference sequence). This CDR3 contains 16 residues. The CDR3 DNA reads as TGTGCCAGCAGCGCGGGACTAGCGGCTAGCACAGATACGCAGTATTTT. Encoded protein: CASSAGLAASTDTQYF.

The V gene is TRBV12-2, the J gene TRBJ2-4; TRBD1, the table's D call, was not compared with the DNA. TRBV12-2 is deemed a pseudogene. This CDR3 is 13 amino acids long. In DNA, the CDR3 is TGTGCAAGTCGCAGGGGAGCCAAAAACATTCAGTACTTC. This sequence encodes CASRRGAKNIQYF.

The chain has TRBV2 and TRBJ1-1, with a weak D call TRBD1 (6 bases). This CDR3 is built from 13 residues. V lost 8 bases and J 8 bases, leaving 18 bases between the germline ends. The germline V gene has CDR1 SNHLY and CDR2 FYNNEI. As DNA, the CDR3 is TGTGCCAGCTGGGGGAACACAGGGCGCGAAGCTTTCTTT. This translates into CASWGNTGREAFF.

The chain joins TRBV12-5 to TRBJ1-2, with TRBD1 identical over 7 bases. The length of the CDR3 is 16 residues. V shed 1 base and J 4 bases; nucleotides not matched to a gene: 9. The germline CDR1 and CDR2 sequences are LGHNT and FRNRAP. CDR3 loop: CASGLGTGATIYGYTF. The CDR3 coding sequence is TGTGCTAGTGGTTTGGGAACAGGGGCAACCATCTATGGCTACACCTTC.

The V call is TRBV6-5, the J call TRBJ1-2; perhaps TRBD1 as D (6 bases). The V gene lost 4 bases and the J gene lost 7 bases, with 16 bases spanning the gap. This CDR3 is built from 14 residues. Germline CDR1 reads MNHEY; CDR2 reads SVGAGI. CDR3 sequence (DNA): TGTGCCAGCAGTTTCTCGGGACAAGGTCCTGGCTACACCTTC. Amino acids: CASSFSGQGPGYTF.

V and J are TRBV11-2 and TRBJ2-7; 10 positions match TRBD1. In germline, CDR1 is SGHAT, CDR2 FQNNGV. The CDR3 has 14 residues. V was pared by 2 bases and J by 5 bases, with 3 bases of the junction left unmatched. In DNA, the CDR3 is TGTGCCAGCAGCTTAAGACAGGGGGCAAACGAGCAGTACTTC. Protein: CASSLRQGANEQYF.

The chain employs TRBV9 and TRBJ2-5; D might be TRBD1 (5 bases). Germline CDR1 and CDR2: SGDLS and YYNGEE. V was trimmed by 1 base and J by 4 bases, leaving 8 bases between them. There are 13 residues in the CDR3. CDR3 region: CASSVSGPETQYF. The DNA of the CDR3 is TGTGCCAGCAGCGTATCAGGGCCAGAGACCCAGTACTTC.

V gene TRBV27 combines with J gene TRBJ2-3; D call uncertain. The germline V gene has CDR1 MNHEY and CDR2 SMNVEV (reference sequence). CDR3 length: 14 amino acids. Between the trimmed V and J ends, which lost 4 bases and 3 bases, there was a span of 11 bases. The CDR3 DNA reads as TGTGCCAGCAGTTCCCCTCTGCGGACAGATACGCAGTATTTT. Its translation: CASSSPLRTDTQYF.

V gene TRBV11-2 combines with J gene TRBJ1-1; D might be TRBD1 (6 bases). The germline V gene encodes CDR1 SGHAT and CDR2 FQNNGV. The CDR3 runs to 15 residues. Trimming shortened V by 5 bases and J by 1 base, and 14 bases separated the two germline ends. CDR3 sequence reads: CASSPLQGTNTEAFF. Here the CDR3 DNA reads TGTGCCAGCAGCCCCTTACAGGGAACGAACACTGAAGCTTTCTTT. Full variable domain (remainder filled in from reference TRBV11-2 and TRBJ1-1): EAGVAQSPRYKIIEKRQSVAFWCNPISGHATLYWYQQILGQGPKLLIQFQNNGVVDDSQLPKDRFSAERLKGVDSTLKIQPAKLEDSAVYLCASSPLQGTNTEAFFGQGTRLTVV.

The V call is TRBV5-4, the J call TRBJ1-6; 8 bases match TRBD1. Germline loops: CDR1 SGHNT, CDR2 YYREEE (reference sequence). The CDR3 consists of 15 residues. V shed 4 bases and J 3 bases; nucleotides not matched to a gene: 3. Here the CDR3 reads CASSGTGFYNSPLHF. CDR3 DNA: TGTGCCAGCAGCGGGACAGGTTTCTATAATTCACCCCTCCACTTT.

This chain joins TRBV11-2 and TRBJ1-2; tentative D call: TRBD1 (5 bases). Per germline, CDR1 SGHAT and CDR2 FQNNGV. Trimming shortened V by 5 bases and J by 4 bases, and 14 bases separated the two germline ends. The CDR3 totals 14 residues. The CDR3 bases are TGTGCCAGCAGCGCAGACCCGGGGGGCTATGGCTACACCTTC. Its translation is CASSADPGGYGYTF.

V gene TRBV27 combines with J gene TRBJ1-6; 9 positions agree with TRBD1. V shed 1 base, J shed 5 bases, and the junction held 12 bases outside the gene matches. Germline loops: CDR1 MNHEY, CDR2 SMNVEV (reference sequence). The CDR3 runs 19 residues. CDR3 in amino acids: CASSLYLVRDRVDNSPLHF. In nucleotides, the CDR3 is TGTGCCAGCAGTTTATACCTTGTCCGGGACAGGGTCGATAATTCACCCCTCCACTTT.